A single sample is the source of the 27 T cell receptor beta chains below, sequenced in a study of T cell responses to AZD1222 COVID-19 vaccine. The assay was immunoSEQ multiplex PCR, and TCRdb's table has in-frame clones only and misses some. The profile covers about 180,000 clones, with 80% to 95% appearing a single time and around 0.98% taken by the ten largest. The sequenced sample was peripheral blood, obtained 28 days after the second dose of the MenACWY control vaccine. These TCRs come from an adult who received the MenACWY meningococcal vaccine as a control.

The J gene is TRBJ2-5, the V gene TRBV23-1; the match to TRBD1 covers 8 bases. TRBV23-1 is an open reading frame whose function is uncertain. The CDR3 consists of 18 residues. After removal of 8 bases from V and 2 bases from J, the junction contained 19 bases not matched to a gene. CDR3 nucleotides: TGCGCCAGCCCTTCCAGGGACAGGCACCCTGAGTGGCAAGAGACCCAGTACTTC. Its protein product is CASPSRDRHPEWQETQYF.

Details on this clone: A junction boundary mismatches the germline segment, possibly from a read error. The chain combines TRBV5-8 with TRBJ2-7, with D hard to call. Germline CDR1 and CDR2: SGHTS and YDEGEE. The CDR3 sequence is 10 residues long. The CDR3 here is CASSLDGPLF. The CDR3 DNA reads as TGTGCCAGCAGCTTGGATGGTCCCCTCTTC.

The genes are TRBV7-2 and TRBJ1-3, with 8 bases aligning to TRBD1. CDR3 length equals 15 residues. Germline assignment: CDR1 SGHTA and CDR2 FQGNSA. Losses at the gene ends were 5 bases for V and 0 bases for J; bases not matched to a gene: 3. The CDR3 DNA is TGTGCCAGCAGCCTGACAGGGGCCTCTGGAAACACCATATATTTT. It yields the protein CASSLTGASGNTIYF. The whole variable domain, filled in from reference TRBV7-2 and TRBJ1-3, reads GAGVSQSPSNKVTEKGKDVELRCDPISGHTALYWYRQSLGQGLEFLIYFQGNSAPDKSGLPSDRFSAERTGGSVSTLTIQRTQQEDSAVYLCASSLTGASGNTIYFGEGSWLTVV.

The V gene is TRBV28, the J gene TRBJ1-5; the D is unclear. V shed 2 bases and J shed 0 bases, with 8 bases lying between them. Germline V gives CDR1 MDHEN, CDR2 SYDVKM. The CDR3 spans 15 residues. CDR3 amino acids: CASSLTTPSNQPQHF. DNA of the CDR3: TGTGCCAGCAGTTTAACTACCCCTAGCAATCAGCCCCAGCATTTT.

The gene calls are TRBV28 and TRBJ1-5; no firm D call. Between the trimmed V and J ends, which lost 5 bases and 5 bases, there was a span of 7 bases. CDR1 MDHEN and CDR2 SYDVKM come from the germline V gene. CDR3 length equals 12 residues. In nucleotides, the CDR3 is TGTGCCAGCAGTCCCCCCTATCAGCCCCAGCATTTT. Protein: CASSPPYQPQHF.

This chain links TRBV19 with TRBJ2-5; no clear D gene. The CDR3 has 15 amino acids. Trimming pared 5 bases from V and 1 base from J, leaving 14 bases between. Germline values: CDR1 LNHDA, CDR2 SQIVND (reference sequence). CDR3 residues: CASSFLWQAQETQYF. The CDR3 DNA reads TGTGCCAGTAGTTTCCTTTGGCAGGCCCAAGAGACCCAGTACTTC.

The CDR3 sequence: CASSTKGTGRNTEAFF. In DNA, the CDR3 is TGTGCCAGCTCAACGAAGGGGACGGGGAGGAACACTGAAGCTTTCTTT. The V call is TRBV18, the J call TRBJ1-1, with D perhaps matching TRBD1 (5 bases). Germline CDR1 KGHSH, CDR2 LQKENI. V was clipped by 5 bases and J by 1 base, with 17 bases between them. CDR3 length: 16 amino acids. Full variable domain (outside the CDR3, taken from reference TRBV18 and TRBJ1-1): NAGVMQNPRHLVRRRGQEARLRCSPMKGHSHVYWYRQLPEEGLKFMVYLQKENIIDESGMPKERFSAEFPKEGPSILRIQQVVRGDSAAYFCASSTKGTGRNTEAFFGQGTRLTVV.

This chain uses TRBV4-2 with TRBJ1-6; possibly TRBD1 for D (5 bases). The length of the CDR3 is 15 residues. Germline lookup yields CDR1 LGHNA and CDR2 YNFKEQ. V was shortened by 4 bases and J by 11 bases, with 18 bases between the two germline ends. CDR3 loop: CASSRDGEAGAPLHF. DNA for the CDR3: TGTGCCAGCAGCCGGGACGGAGAGGCTGGAGCACCCCTCCACTTT.

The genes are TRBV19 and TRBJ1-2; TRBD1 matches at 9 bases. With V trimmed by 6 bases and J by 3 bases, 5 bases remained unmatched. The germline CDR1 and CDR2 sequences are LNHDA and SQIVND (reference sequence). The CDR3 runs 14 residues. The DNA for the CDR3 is TGTGCCAGTAGGGGGACAGGGATAGACTATGGCTACACCTTC. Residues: CASRGTGIDYGYTF.

The CDR3 spells CASSPGIYGYTF. CDR3 nucleotides: TGTGCCAGCAGCCCCGGGATATATGGCTACACCTTC. The V gene is TRBV7-2, the J gene TRBJ1-2; D remains unclear. V was cut by 5 bases and J by 5 bases, with 9 bases left in between. CDR1 SGHTA and CDR2 FQGNSA come from the germline V gene. There are 12 residues in the CDR3.

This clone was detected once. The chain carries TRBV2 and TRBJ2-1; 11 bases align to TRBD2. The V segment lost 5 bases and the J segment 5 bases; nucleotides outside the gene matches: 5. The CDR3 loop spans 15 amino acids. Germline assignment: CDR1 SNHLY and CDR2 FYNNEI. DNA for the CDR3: TGTGCCAGCAGTAGGGTGACTAGCGGGGACAATGAGCAGTTCTTC. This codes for CASSRVTSGDNEQFF.

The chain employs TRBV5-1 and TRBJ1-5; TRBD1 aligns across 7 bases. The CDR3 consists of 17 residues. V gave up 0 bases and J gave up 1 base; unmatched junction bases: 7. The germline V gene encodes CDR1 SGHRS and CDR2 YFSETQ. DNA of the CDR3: TGCGCCAGCAGCTTGGCCCCCCAGGGGGGAAGCAATCAGCCCCAGCATTTT. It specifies CASSLAPQGGSNQPQHF.

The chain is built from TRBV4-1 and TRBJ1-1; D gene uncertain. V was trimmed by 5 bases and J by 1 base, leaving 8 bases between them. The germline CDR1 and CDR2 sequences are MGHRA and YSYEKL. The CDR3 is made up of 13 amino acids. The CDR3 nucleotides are TGCGCCAGCAGCGATAGACGGAACACTGAAGCTTTCTTT. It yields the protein CASSDRRNTEAFF.

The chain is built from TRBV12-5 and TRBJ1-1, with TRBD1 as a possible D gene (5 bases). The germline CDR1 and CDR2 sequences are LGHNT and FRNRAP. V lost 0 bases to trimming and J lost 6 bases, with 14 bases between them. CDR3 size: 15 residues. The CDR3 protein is CASGLVLAGTSEAFF. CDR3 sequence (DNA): TGTGCTAGTGGTTTGGTACTGGCAGGGACGTCTGAAGCTTTCTTT. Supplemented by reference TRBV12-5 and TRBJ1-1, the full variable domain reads DARVTQTPRHKVTEMGQEVTMRCQPILGHNTVFWYRQTMMQGLELLAYFRNRAPLDDSGMPKDRFSAEMPDATLATLKIQPSEPRDSAVYFCASGLVLAGTSEAFFGQGTRLTVV.

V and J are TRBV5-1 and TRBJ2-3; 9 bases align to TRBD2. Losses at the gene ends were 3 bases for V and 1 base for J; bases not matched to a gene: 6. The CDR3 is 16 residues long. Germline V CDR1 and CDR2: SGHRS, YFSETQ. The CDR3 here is CASSSQRGARTDTQYF. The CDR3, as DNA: TGCGCCAGCAGCTCGCAGCGGGGGGCCCGCACAGATACGCAGTATTTT. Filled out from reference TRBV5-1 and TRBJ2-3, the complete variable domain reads KAGVTQTPRYLIKTRGQQVTLSCSPISGHRSVSWYQQTPGQGLQFLFEYFSETQRNKGNFPGRFSGRQFSNSRSEMNVSTLELGDSALYLCASSSQRGARTDTQYFGPGTRLTVL.

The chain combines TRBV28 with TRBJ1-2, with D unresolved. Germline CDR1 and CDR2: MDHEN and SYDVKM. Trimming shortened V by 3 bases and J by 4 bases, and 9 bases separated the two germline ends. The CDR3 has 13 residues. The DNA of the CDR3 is TGTGCCAGCAGTTTGTGGTCCGGCTATGGCTACACCTTC. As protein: CASSLWSGYGYTF.

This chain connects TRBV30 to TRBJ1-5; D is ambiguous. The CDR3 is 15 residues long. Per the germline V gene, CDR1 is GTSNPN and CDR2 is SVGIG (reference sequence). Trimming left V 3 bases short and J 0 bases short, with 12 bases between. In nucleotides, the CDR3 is TGTGCCTGGAGCGCCCTCGGGGATAGCAATCAGCCCCAGCATTTT. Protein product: CAWSALGDSNQPQHF. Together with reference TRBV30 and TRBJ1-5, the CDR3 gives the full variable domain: SQTIHQWPATLVQPVGSPLSLECTVEGTSNPNLYWYRQAAGRGLQLLFYSVGIGQISSEVPQNLSASRPQDRQFILSSKKLLLSDSGFYLCAWSALGDSNQPQHFGDGTRLSIL.

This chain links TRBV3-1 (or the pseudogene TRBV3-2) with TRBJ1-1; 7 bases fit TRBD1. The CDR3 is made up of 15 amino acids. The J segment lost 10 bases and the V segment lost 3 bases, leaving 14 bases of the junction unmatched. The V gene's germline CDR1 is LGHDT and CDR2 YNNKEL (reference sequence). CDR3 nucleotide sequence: TGTGCCAGCAGCCACGCGGACAGGTTCTTCCAGTCAGCTTTCTTT. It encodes CASSHADRFFQSAFF.

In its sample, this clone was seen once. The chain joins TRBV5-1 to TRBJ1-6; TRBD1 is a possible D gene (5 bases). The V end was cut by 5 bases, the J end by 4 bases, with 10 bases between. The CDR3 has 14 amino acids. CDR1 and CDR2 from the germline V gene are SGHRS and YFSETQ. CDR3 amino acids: CASRQESYNSPLHF. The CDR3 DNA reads TGCGCCAGCAGACAGGAGTCGTATAATTCACCCCTCCACTTT.

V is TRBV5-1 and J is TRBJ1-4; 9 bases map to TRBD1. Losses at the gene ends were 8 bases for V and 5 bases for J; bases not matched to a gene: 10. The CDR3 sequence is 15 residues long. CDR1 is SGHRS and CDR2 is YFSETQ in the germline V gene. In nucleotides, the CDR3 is TGCGCCAGTTCTCCGGTGGGGACAGGGAATGAAAAACTGTTTTTT. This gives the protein CASSPVGTGNEKLFF.

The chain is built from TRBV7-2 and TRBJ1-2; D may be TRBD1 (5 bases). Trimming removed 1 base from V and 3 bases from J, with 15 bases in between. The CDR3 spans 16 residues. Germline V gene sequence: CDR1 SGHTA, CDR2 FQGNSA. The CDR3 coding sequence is TGTGCCAGCAGCTTAGGGCCCGGGGGTAAAGACTATGGCTACACCTTC. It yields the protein CASSLGPGGKDYGYTF.

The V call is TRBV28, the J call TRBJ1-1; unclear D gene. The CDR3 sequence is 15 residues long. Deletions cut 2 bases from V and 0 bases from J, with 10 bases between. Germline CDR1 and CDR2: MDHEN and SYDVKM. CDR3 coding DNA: TGTGCCAGCAGTTTAGCCGCCCCGCTGAACACTGAAGCTTTCTTT. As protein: CASSLAAPLNTEAFF.

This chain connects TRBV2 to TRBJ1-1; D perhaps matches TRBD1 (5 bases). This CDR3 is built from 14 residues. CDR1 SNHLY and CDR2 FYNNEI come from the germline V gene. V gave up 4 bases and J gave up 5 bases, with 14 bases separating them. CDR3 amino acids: CASSGLWGRTEAFF. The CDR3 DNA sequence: TGTGCCAGCAGTGGTCTGTGGGGCCGAACTGAAGCTTTCTTT. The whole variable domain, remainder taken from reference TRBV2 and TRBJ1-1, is EPEVTQTPSHQVTQMGQEVILRCVPISNHLYFYWYRQILGQKVEFLVSFYNNEISEKSEIFDDQFSVERPDGSNFTLKIRSTKLEDSAMYFCASSGLWGRTEAFFGQGTRLTVV.

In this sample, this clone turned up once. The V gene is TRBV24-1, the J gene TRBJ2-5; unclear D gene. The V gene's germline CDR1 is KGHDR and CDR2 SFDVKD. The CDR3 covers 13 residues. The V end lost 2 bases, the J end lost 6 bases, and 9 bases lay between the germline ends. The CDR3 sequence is CATSDSPGQTQYF. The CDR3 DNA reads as TGTGCCACCAGTGATTCGCCAGGCCAGACCCAGTACTTC.

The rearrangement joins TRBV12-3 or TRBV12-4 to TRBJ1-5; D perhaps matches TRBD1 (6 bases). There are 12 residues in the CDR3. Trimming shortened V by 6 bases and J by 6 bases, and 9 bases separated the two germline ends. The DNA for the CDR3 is TGTGCCAGCAGGGGGGCAGGTCAGCCCCAGCATTTT. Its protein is CASRGAGQPQHF.

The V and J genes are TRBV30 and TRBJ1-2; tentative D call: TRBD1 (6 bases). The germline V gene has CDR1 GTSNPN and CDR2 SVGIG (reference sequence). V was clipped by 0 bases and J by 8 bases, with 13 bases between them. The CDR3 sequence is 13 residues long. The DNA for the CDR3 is TGTGCCTGGAGTGTAATTTCAGGGGTCGGCTACACCTTC. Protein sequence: CAWSVISGVGYTF.

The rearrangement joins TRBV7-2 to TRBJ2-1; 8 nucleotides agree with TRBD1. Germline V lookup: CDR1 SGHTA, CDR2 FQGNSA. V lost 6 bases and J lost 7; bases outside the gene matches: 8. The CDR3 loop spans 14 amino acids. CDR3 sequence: CASRRQGSRNEQFF. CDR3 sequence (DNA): TGTGCCAGCAGGCGACAGGGGAGTAGGAATGAGCAGTTCTTC. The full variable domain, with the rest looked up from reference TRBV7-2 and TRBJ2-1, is GAGVSQSPSNKVTEKGKDVELRCDPISGHTALYWYRQSLGQGLEFLIYFQGNSAPDKSGLPSDRFSAERTGGSVSTLTIQRTQQEDSAVYLCASRRQGSRNEQFFGPGTRLTVL.